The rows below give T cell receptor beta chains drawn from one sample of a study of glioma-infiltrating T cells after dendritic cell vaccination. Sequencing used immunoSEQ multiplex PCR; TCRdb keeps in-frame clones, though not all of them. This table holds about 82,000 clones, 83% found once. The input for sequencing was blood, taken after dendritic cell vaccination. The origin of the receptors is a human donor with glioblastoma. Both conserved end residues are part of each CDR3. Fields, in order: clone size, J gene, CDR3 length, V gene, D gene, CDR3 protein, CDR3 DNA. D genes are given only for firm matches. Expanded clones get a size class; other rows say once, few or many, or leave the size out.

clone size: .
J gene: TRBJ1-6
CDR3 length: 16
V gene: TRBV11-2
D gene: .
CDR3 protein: CASSLAGRANNSPLHF
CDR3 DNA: TGTGCCAGCAGCTTAGCTGGCAGGGCAAATAATTCACCCCTCCACTTT

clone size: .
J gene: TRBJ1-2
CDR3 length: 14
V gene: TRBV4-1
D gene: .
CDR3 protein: CASSQELGRYGYTF
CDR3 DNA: TGCGCCAGCAGCCAAGAATTAGGGAGGTATGGCTACACCTTC

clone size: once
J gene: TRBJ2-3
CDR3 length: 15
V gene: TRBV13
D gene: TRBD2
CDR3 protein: CASSLDLASGDTQYF
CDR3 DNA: TGTGCCAGCAGCTTAGATTTGGCTAGCGGGGATACGCAGTATTTT

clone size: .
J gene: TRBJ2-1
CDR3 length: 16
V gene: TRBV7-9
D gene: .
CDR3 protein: CASSPRTASSYNEQFF
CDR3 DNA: TGTGCCAGCAGCCCCCGGACAGCGAGCTCCTACAATGAGCAGTTCTTC

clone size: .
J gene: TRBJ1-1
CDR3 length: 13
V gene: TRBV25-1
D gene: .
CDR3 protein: CASLDSLNTEAFF
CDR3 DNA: TGTGCCAGTCTGGACAGCTTGAACACTGAAGCTTTCTTT

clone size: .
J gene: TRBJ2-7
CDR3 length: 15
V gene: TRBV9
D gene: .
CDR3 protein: CASSVDTGGTYEQYF
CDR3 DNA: TGTGCCAGCAGCGTAGATACAGGTGGTACCTACGAGCAGTACTTC

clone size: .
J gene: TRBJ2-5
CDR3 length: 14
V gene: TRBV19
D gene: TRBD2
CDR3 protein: CASSRDYLQETQYF
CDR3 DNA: TGTGCCAGTAGCCGGGACTACCTCCAAGAGACCCAGTACTTC

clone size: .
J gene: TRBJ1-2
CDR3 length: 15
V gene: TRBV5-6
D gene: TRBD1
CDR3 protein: CASSPTQGANYGYTF
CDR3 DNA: TGTGCCAGCAGCCCTACCCAGGGGGCCAACTATGGCTACACCTTC

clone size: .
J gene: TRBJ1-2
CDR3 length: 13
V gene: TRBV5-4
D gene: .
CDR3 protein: CASRTEANYGYTF
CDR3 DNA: TGTGCCAGCAGGACAGAAGCTAACTATGGCTACACCTTC

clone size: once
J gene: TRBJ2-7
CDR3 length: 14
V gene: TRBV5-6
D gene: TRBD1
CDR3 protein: CASSLLDRDDEQYF
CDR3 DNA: TGTGCCAGCAGCTTACTGGACAGGGACGACGAGCAGTACTTC

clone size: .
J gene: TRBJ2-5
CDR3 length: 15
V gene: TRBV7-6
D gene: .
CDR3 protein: CASSFRTDYQETQYF
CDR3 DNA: TGTGCCAGCAGCTTCCGGACAGATTACCAAGAGACCCAGTACTTC

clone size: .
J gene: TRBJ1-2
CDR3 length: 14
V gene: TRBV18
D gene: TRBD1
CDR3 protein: CASSPGQGAYGYTF
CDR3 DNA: TGTGCCAGCTCACCAGGACAGGGGGCTTATGGCTACACCTTC

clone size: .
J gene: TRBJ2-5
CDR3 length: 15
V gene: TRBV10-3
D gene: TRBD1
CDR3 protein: CAISGTGDFQETQYF
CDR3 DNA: TGTGCCATCAGTGGGACAGGGGATTTCCAAGAGACCCAGTACTTC

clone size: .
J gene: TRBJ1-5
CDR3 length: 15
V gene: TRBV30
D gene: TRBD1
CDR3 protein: CAWSGRRQGHQPQHF
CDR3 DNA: TGTGCCTGGAGTGGACGTCGACAGGGACATCAGCCCCAGCATTTT

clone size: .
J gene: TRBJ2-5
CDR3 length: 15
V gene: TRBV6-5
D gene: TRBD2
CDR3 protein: CASSSIAGGGETQYF
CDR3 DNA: TGTGCCAGCAGTTCCATAGCGGGGGGTGGTGAGACCCAGTACTTC

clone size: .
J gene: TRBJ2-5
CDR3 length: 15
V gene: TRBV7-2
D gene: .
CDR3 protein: CASSRASGTQETQYF
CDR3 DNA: TGTGCCAGCAGCCGAGCCTCAGGGACTCAAGAGACCCAGTACTTC

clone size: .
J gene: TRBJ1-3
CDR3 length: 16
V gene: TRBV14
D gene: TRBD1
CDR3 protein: CASSQDDRGLGNTIYF
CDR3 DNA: TGTGCCAGCAGCCAAGACGACAGGGGACTTGGAAACACCATATATTTT